This is a list of T cell receptor beta chains from one sample in a study of blood T cells in healthy people across ages. Using its own MiXCR run on the 5' RACE reads, TCRdb lists one record per CDR3 protein. The table includes some 560,000 distinct CDR3 sequences, roughly a quarter detected once. A further study also used this sample, focusing on T cells of mothers and their children.

The specimen was blood. These TCRs come from a boy aged 2 to 10 in good health. CDR3s include the opening cysteine and the closing phenylalanine or tryptophan. D genes are given only for firm matches. Not every row has a clone size; where given, it reads once, few, many or a size class.

CASSSPGQGVSALHF | TGCGCCAGCAGCTCGCCGGGACAGGGAGTTTCGGCCCTCCACTTT | TRBV5-1 | TRBD1 | TRBJ1-6 | -
CASSLAGVNTIYF | TGTGCCAGCAGTCTCGCAGGGGTAAACACCATATATTTT | TRBV2 | - | TRBJ1-3 | -
CASSQDLRLPEEQYF | TGTGCCAGCAGCCAAGATCTTCGGCTTCCTGAGGAGCAGTACTTC | TRBV14 | - | TRBJ2-7 | -
CASSVTSGSHTGELFF | TGCGCCAGCAGCGTAACTAGCGGGTCACACACCGGGGAGCTGTTTTTT | TRBV5-1 | TRBD2 | TRBJ2-2 | few
CASKGEGANVLTF | TGTGCCAGTAAAGGGGAAGGGGCCAACGTCCTGACTTTC | TRBV19 | - | TRBJ2-6 | -
CASSVDPTIGSYEQYF | TGTGCCAGCAGCGTAGATCCCACCATCGGTTCCTACGAGCAGTACTTC | TRBV9 | - | TRBJ2-7 | few
CASSEKGLAGADIQYF | TGTGCCAGCAGTGAGAAAGGACTAGCGGGGGCGGACATTCAGTACTTC | TRBV2 | TRBD2 | TRBJ2-4 | -
CSVRGDPRAEQYF | TGCAGCGTAAGAGGGGACCCCCGGGCCGAGCAGTACTTC | TRBV29-1 | - | TRBJ2-7 | -
CASSPNVVGEETQYF | TGTGCCAGCAGCCCGAATGTTGTCGGAGAAGAGACCCAGTACTTC | TRBV9 | - | TRBJ2-5 | many
CASSLKGTGGLGEQYF | TGTGCCAGCAGTCTAAAGGGCACAGGGGGCCTGGGGGAGCAGTACTTC | TRBV12-3/TRBV12-4 | TRBD1 | TRBJ2-7 | -
CASSLGHLGAYGYTF | TGTGCCAGCAGCTTGGGACACCTGGGAGCCTATGGCTACACCTTC | TRBV7-9 | - | TRBJ1-2 | few
CASSTGVQETQYF | TGTGCCAGCAGCACGGGAGTTCAGGAGACCCAGTACTTC | TRBV5-6 | - | TRBJ2-5 | -
CSARDRERRPLEETQYF | TGCAGTGCTAGAGATAGGGAAAGAAGACCATTGGAAGAGACCCAGTACTTC | TRBV20-1 | - | TRBJ2-5 | few
CATHWGNEQFF | TGTGCCACGCACTGGGGGAATGAGCAGTTCTTC | TRBV10-3 | - | TRBJ2-1 | once
CSATISGRYNEQFF | TGCAGTGCTACAATTAGCGGGAGGTACAATGAGCAGTTCTTC | TRBV20-1 | TRBD2 | TRBJ2-1 | -
CASSYSGPYTGELFF | TGTGCCAGCAGTTACTCTGGCCCATACACCGGGGAGCTGTTTTTT | TRBV6-6 | - | TRBJ2-2 | few
CATSNRGRAIPGLGSYEQYF | TGTGCCACCAGCAATCGCGGGAGGGCCATACCGGGCCTTGGATCCTACGAGCAGTACTTC | TRBV15 | TRBD2 | TRBJ2-7 | -
CASSRSGGNIQYF | TGCGCCAGCAGTAGATCGGGGGGAAACATTCAGTACTTC | TRBV4-3 | TRBD2 | TRBJ2-4 | few
CASSLTGDGGYTF | TGTGCCAGCAGTTTAACCGGGGATGGCGGCTACACCTTC | TRBV12-3/TRBV12-4 | - | TRBJ1-2 | -
CASSTLPTGHEQYF | TGTGCCAGTAGTACACTCCCGACAGGGCACGAGCAGTACTTC | TRBV19 | TRBD1 | TRBJ2-7 | -
CASSFVSGGGQETQYF | TGTGCCAGCAGCTTTGTCAGCGGAGGGGGCCAAGAGACCCAGTACTTC | TRBV7-9 | - | TRBJ2-5 | few
CASMTGNGNTEAFF | TGCGCCAGTATGACGGGGAATGGGAACACTGAAGCTTTCTTT | TRBV10-2 | - | TRBJ1-1 | -
CASSYGVRAWETQYF | TGTGCCAGCAGTTACGGCGTCAGGGCGTGGGAGACCCAGTACTTC | TRBV6-2/TRBV6-3 | - | TRBJ2-5 | -
CASSPAGGSEQYF | TGTGCCAGCAGCCCAGCGGGGGGGAGCGAGCAGTACTTC | TRBV11-2 | TRBD2 | TRBJ2-7 | -
CATSRDLGNNQPQHF | TGTGCCACCAGCAGAGATTTGGGTAACAATCAGCCCCAGCATTTT | TRBV15 | - | TRBJ1-5 | few
CASSLGYGGTNEKLFF | TGTGCCAGCAGCTTAGGATACGGCGGCACTAATGAAAAACTGTTTTTT | TRBV13 | - | TRBJ1-4 | -
CASSYQRGAYEQYF | TGTGCCAGCAGCTACCAGCGGGGCGCGTACGAGCAGTACTTC | TRBV7-2 | TRBD2 | TRBJ2-7 | -
CASSLREAGFTDTQYF | TGTGCCAGCAGCTTAAGGGAGGCGGGGTTCACAGATACGCAGTATTTT | TRBV7-8 | - | TRBJ2-3 | -
CASSLAGQGAKYF | TGTGCCAGCAGCTTAGCGGGACAGGGGGCTAAGTATTTT | TRBV11-2 | TRBD1 | TRBJ2-3 | few
CASGLGRGAGNTIYF | TGTGCTAGTGGTTTGGGACGGGGTGCGGGAAACACCATATATTTT | TRBV12-5 | - | TRBJ1-3 | few
CSARKGGANVLTF | TGCAGTGCTAGGAAGGGCGGGGCCAACGTCCTGACTTTC | TRBV20-1 | - | TRBJ2-6 | -
CASSPGPSETQYF | TGCGCCAGCAGCCCCGGGCCCTCGGAGACCCAGTACTTC | TRBV5-1 | - | TRBJ2-5 | -
CASSRRSTGELFF | TGTGCCAGCAGTAGGAGGAGCACCGGGGAGCTGTTTTTT | TRBV27 | - | TRBJ2-2 | many
CASSPASYEQYF | TGTGCCAGCAGCCCAGCCTCCTACGAGCAGTACTTC | TRBV7-9 | - | TRBJ2-7 | -
CASSSNLATDTQYF | TGTGCCAGCAGTTCCAACCTAGCCACAGATACGCAGTATTTT | TRBV12-3/TRBV12-4 | - | TRBJ2-3 | -
CSVKQSGFTGELFF | TGCAGCGTTAAACAATCAGGGTTCACCGGGGAGCTGTTTTTT | TRBV29-1 | - | TRBJ2-2 | -
CRASGTSGSLGEQYF | TGCCGTGCTAGCGGGACTAGCGGGAGTCTGGGCGAGCAGTACTTC | TRBV20-1 | TRBD2 | TRBJ2-7 | -
CASKLVHLMNTEAFF | TGTGCCAGTAAGCTGGTCCACCTCATGAACACTGAAGCTTTCTTT | TRBV19 | - | TRBJ1-1 | few
CASSRIITNTGELFF | TGCGCCAGCAGTCGGATCATTACGAACACCGGGGAGCTGTTTTTT | TRBV23-1 | - | TRBJ2-2 | -
CAISDTGGPYYYEQYF | TGTGCCATCAGTGACACAGGAGGGCCCTACTACTACGAGCAGTACTTC | TRBV10-3 | - | TRBJ2-7 | -
CASRTSGEKLFF | TGTGCCAGCAGGACCTCAGGAGAAAAACTGTTTTTT | TRBV12-3/TRBV12-4 | - | TRBJ1-4 | -
CASSFETQETQYF | TGTGCCAGCAGCTTCGAAACTCAAGAGACCCAGTACTTC | TRBV5-6 | - | TRBJ2-5 | once
CASSESGTEAFF | TGTGCCAGCAGTGAAAGTGGAACTGAAGCTTTCTTT | TRBV2 | - | TRBJ1-1 | -
CASSYSGRSATQYF | TGTGCCAGCAGTTACTCGGGGCGGAGTGCTACGCAGTATTTT | TRBV6-6 | - | TRBJ2-3 | -
CANRGAGTSRETQYF | TGTGCCAACAGAGGTGCCGGGACTAGCAGAGAGACCCAGTACTTC | TRBV25-1 | TRBD2 | TRBJ2-5 | -